A selection of T cell receptor beta chains follows, all from one sample in a study of T-cell reconstitution after alpha-beta-depleted transplantation in children. TCRdb processed the PCR reads anew with MiXCR; each CDR3 protein has one entry. The sample includes hundreds of thousands of distinct CDR3 sequences, around 13% seen only once; the top ten take 0.65% to 0.9%. This specimen was PBMCs, taken before TCRalphabeta/CD19-depleted stem cell transplant. The receptors stem from a girl aged 2 to 9 with congenital amegakaryocytic thrombocytopenia, due to receive a stem cell transplant. Both conserved end residues are trimmed from each CDR3. A D gene is named only where the DNA matches it firmly.

CDR3 length	J gene	D gene	V gene	CDR3 protein
12	TRBJ2-1	-	TRBV7-9	ASRGGELFNEQF
11	TRBJ2-2	TRBD2	TRBV20-1	SAWGLAAGELF
11	TRBJ2-3	-	TRBV7-9	ASSLGPGNTQY
15	TRBJ2-1	TRBD2	TRBV7-8	ASSLARELAGINEQF
11	TRBJ2-1	TRBD2	TRBV12-3/TRBV12-4	ASTPGLAAEQF
13	TRBJ2-1	TRBD1	TRBV12-3/TRBV12-4	ASRRSGTAYNEQF
13	TRBJ2-1	TRBD2	TRBV11-2	ASSWRLAGEDEQF
13	TRBJ2-1	TRBD2	TRBV12-3/TRBV12-4	ASSLSAGAYNEQF
14	TRBJ1-2	TRBD1	TRBV5-1	ASREATGRIVYGYP
12	TRBJ2-1	-	TRBV29-1	SVQGGGNDNEQF
12	TRBJ2-7	-	TRBV4-1	ASSQDLGVHEQY
15	TRBJ2-4	-	TRBV20-1	CASLRRQEQTKNIQY
12	TRBJ2-7	-	TRBV5-1	ASRATVGLDEQY
11	TRBJ2-3	-	TRBV14	ASSHGGADTQY
12	TRBJ1-2	-	TRBV20-1	SAREITGLNGYT
14	TRBJ2-2	TRBD1	TRBV25-1	ASSEYRDRNTGELF
15	TRBJ2-3	-	TRBV20-1	SASDGLAEYRTDTQY
12	TRBJ1-2	TRBD1	TRBV12-3/TRBV12-4	ASSPGDSAYGYT
11	TRBJ2-1	-	TRBV4-1	ASRGSGNNEQF
11	TRBJ2-7	-	TRBV11-2	ASRAPAIDEQY
13	TRBJ2-1	TRBD2	TRBV5-1	ASRVRLAGYNEQF
13	TRBJ2-3	TRBD1	TRBV5-1	ASSLWGQGTDTQY
14	TRBJ2-7	TRBD2	TRBV5-1	ASSLRNSGRSYEQY
12	TRBJ1-2	-	TRBV10-3	AITAGADIYGYT
12	TRBJ2-1	-	TRBV12-3/TRBV12-4	ASSLRASSNEQF
13	TRBJ2-7	-	TRBV14	ASSQVYSPTYEQY
14	TRBJ1-1	-	TRBV7-8	ASSRTIRDWGTEAF
13	TRBJ2-3	-	TRBV5-1	ASSLSSIRTDTQY
12	TRBJ2-2	-	TRBV6-5	ASSSLSDTGELF
14	TRBJ2-2	-	TRBV6-5	ASSYAPGAGAGELF
14	TRBJ2-3	-	TRBV19	ASGASGRTSTDTQY
13	TRBJ2-1	-	TRBV6-2/TRBV6-3	ASSKTNLGLGEQF
14	TRBJ1-2	-	TRBV12-3/TRBV12-4	ASSPSFAAINYGYT
16	TRBJ2-7	-	TRBV5-1	ASGPPGPLDDSPYEQY
15	TRBJ2-7	-	TRBV20-1	SARVGGRTTTFLEQY
12	TRBJ2-3	-	TRBV5-6	ASSRDLGTDTQY
10	TRBJ2-2	-	TRBV20-1	SAKRFSGELF
14	TRBJ2-7	-	TRBV5-1	ASSNTGTPSSYEQY
12	TRBJ2-3	TRBD1	TRBV24-1	ATQGQGSTDTQY
13	TRBJ1-4	-	TRBV15	ATSSALVTNEKLF
14	TRBJ2-5	-	TRBV5-4	ASSLAASAKQETQY
11	TRBJ2-1	-	TRBV27	ASSNWANNEQF
13	TRBJ1-5	-	TRBV19	ASAQGEYSNQPQH
16	TRBJ2-1	TRBD2	TRBV2	ARYSGTSGSSWGNEQF
15	TRBJ2-7	-	TRBV4-1	ASSRLAGSLDPYEQY